Below, 9 T cell receptor beta chains from the same sample are listed, as sequenced in a study of T cells after posttransplantation cyclophosphamide. Assay used: immunoSEQ multiplex PCR; TCRdb lists only in-frame clones, some missing. Sampling found 2,500 to 3,500 clones, none seen once. Treatment was busulfan-fludarabine conditioning, a marrow graft, and cyclophosphamide on days +3 and +4. Sequences were derived from PBMCs, sampled after allogeneic stem cell transplant with posttransplant cyclophosphamide. Receptors were obtained from a female patient between 55 and 75 years old who received an allogeneic stem cell transplant from a related donor and was CMV-positive. Some T cells may have originated in the graft donor.

This clone was counted many times. This chain joins TRBV10-1 and TRBJ1-1; 7 positions agree with TRBD1. The CDR3 spans 16 residues. Germline V gene lookup returns CDR1 WNHNN and CDR2 SYGVQD (reference sequence). Trimming removed 10 bases from V and 0 bases from J; junction bases left unmatched: 14. The CDR3 loop reads CATPGGGGLLNTEAFF. The CDR3 DNA is TGCGCCACCCCCGGAGGGGGCGGTCTTTTGAACACTGAAGCTTTCTTT.

This clone was seen ten or more times. The rearrangement uses TRBV7-8 and TRBJ2-3, with D maybe TRBD1 (5 bases). The V end lost 1 base, the J end lost 6 bases, and 17 bases lay between the germline ends. The CDR3 extends over 16 amino acids. The germline gives CDR1 SGHVS, CDR2 FQNEAQ. This CDR3 reads CASSLVGASAADTQYF. The CDR3, as DNA: TGTGCCAGCAGCTTAGTAGGGGCGAGTGCCGCTGATACGCAGTATTTT.

This clone was seen many times. The chain joins TRBV9 to TRBJ1-1, with 9 nucleotides matching TRBD1. Germline loops: CDR1 SGDLS, CDR2 YYNGEE. V gave up 0 bases and J gave up 3 bases; unmatched junction bases: 3. The length of the CDR3 is 15 residues. The CDR3 DNA reads as TGTGCCAGCAGCGTAGAGGGACAGGGTTACACTGAAGCTTTCTTT. This gives the protein CASSVEGQGYTEAFF.

This clone counts as large. The chain has TRBV12-3 or TRBV12-4 and TRBJ1-3; D gene ambiguous. The V end was cut by 6 bases, the J end by 1 base, with 7 bases between. This CDR3 is built from 13 residues. For the CDR3, the DNA is TGTGCCAGCAGACCTACTTCTGGAAACACCATATATTTT. It specifies CASRPTSGNTIYF.

This clone was counted at least ten times. The genes are TRBV7-6 and TRBJ2-5; D uncertain. Looked up from germline, CDR1 is SGHVS and CDR2 is FNYEAQ. V was shortened by 1 base and J by 11 bases, with 11 bases between the two germline ends. The CDR3 has 12 residues. CDR3 protein: CASSLDPRSQYF. For the CDR3, the DNA is TGTGCCAGCAGCTTAGACCCTAGGAGTCAGTACTTC.

This clone was seen repeatedly, ten times or more. The chain links TRBV28 to TRBJ1-2; perhaps TRBD1 as D (6 bases). The CDR3 totals 14 residues. From germline, CDR1 is MDHEN and CDR2 SYDVKM. Trimming pared 1 base from V and 3 bases from J, leaving 9 bases between. The DNA for the CDR3 is TGTGCCAGCAGTTTATATCGGACAGACTATGGCTACACCTTC. It is translated as CASSLYRTDYGYTF.

The J gene is TRBJ2-3, the V gene TRBV12-3 or TRBV12-4; no definite D call. The CDR3 loop spans 15 amino acids. V dropped 0 bases and J dropped 0 bases, with 7 bases sitting between them. In DNA form, the CDR3 reads TGTGCCAGCAGTTTAGCAACGACAAGCACAGATACGCAGTATTTT. Translated, it gives CASSLATTSTDTQYF.

The table lists this clone with many counts. The gene calls are TRBV4-1 and TRBJ2-7, with 8 bases aligning to TRBD2. CDR1 is MGHRA, CDR2 YSYEKL, per germline. CDR3 length equals 15 residues. V dropped 1 base and J dropped 2; count of bases not matched to a gene: 4. CDR3 protein: CASSQVLADTYEQYF. For the CDR3, the DNA is TGCGCCAGCAGCCAAGTACTAGCGGATACCTACGAGCAGTACTTC.

The table lists this clone with many counts. The V gene is TRBV7-9, the J gene TRBJ2-1; D unclear. The length of the CDR3 is 15 residues. The V end lost 2 bases, the J end lost 0 bases, and 8 bases lay between the germline ends. Germline V gives CDR1 SEHNR, CDR2 FQNEAQ (reference sequence). This CDR3 reads CASSLKGSSYNEQFF. The CDR3, as DNA: TGTGCCAGCAGCTTAAAGGGCAGCTCCTACAATGAGCAGTTCTTC.